What follows describes a single TCR beta chain. Primers: 60 Vbeta forward and 13 Jbeta reverse. Clones were sequenced by immunoSEQ multiplex PCR, and TCRdb holds only the in-frame ones, with some missing. This table has about 110,000 clones, around 80% appearing once. These data come from a study of cytomegalovirus exposure and HLA in healthy donors. CDR1 MDHEN and CDR2 SYDVKM come from the germline V gene. The CDR3 loop spans 15 amino acids. Trimming pared 10 bases from V and 6 bases from J, leaving 22 bases between. The chain employs TRBV28 and TRBJ2-4, with no clear D. This receptor was obtained from a woman aged 40-49 years in good health and CMV-seronegative. The specimen was PBMCs. The CDR3 sequence: CATTPIASVRNIQYF. In DNA form, the CDR3 reads TGTGCCACCACGCCAATAGCCTCCGTAAGAAACATTCAGTACTTC.